A selection of T cell receptor beta chains follows, all from one sample in a study of technical replicates of blood from a few donors. Produced via immunoSEQ multiplex PCR; TCRdb's table is partial and in-frame only. The sample holds under 100,000 clones, roughly 96% seen once. The sequenced material came from T cells isolated from PBMCs. These receptors were obtained from a human donor in good health. Each CDR3 is given with its conserved first and last residue. The D gene is left open where the match is weak. The size entry is marked missing in some rows and otherwise reads once, few, many or a size class.

v_gene	abundance	d_gene	j_gene	CDR3aa	CDR3nt
TRBV11-3	-	-	TRBJ2-7	CASGVEGTGSYEQYF	TGTGCCAGCGGAGTGGAAGGAACGGGTTCCTACGAGCAGTACTTC
TRBV6-6	-	-	TRBJ2-6	CASSYVRGYGANVLTF	TGTGCCAGCAGTTACGTAAGGGGATATGGGGCCAACGTCCTGACTTTC
TRBV7-3	-	-	TRBJ1-1	CASSRDSTTEAFF	TGTGCCAGCAGCCGCGACTCCACCACTGAAGCTTTCTTT
TRBV11-2	-	TRBD2	TRBJ2-7	CASSYPGLAGLYEQYF	TGTGCCAGCAGCTACCCGGGACTAGCGGGACTTTACGAGCAGTACTTC
TRBV19	-	-	TRBJ2-3	CASSPNSGSTQYF	TGTGCCAGTAGTCCCAATAGCGGCAGTACGCAGTATTTT
TRBV19	-	TRBD2	TRBJ2-3	CASSIVPSGSTDTQYF	TGTGCCAGTAGTATAGTGCCTAGCGGGAGTACAGATACGCAGTATTTT
TRBV6-1	-	-	TRBJ1-1	CASSETAFSEDWNTEAFF	TGTGCCAGCAGTGAAACGGCGTTCTCCGAGGACTGGAACACTGAAGCTTTCTTT
TRBV25-1	-	-	TRBJ2-5	CASSEGPRAGQETQYF	TGTGCCAGCAGTGAAGGCCCCAGGGCAGGCCAAGAGACCCAGTACTTC
TRBV7-2	-	-	TRBJ2-1	CASSFIYGPNEQFF	TGTGCCAGCAGCTTCATCTACGGTCCTAATGAGCAGTTCTTC
TRBV27	-	TRBD2	TRBJ2-1	CASSPRASGRVNEQFF	TGTGCCAGCAGTCCTCGGGCTAGCGGGAGAGTTAATGAGCAGTTCTTC
TRBV7-2	-	-	TRBJ2-3	CASSLYFTDLTDTQYF	TGTGCCAGCAGCTTATATTTTACAGATCTCACAGATACGCAGTATTTT
TRBV16	-	-	TRBJ1-2	CASSQSDGDYGYTF	TGTGCCAGCAGCCAATCTGACGGAGACTATGGCTACACCTTC
TRBV30	-	-	TRBJ1-3	CAWNGLYSGNTIYF	TGTGCCTGGAATGGACTGTACTCTGGAAACACCATATATTTT
TRBV7-8	-	TRBD2	TRBJ2-2	CASDPPSGYTGELFF	TGTGCCAGCGATCCCCCTAGCGGCTACACCGGGGAGCTGTTTTTT
TRBV19	-	TRBD1	TRBJ2-7	CASSWTGGVYEQYF	TGTGCCAGTTCCTGGACAGGGGGTGTCTACGAGCAGTACTTC
TRBV27	-	-	TRBJ1-1	CASSLIQGGTEAFF	TGTGCCAGCAGTTTAATCCAGGGAGGTACTGAAGCTTTCTTT
TRBV11-3	once	-	TRBJ2-7	CASRGTFTYEQYF	TGTGCCAGCAGGGGGACTTTTACCTACGAGCAGTACTTC
TRBV6-4	-	-	TRBJ2-2	CASSDSPGNTGELFF	TGTGCCAGCAGTGACTCCCCAGGAAACACCGGGGAGCTGTTTTTT
TRBV5-6	-	TRBD2	TRBJ2-7	CASSLASGIGEQYF	TGTGCCAGCAGCTTGGCTAGCGGGATCGGCGAGCAGTACTTC
TRBV7-9	-	TRBD2	TRBJ2-1	CASSLAGSSGSYNEQFF	TGTGCCAGCAGCTTAGCGGGCTCTAGCGGGAGCTACAATGAGCAGTTCTTC
TRBV5-1	-	-	TRBJ1-1	CASSLEAAETEAFF	TGCGCCAGCAGCTTGGAAGCCGCTGAGACTGAAGCTTTCTTT
TRBV7-9	-	-	TRBJ2-3	CASSSDTFTQYF	TGTGCCAGCAGTTCCGACACTTTTACGCAGTATTTT
TRBV9	-	-	TRBJ2-7	CASSTDRSYEQYF	TGTGCCAGCAGCACGGACAGATCCTACGAGCAGTACTTC
TRBV28	-	TRBD1	TRBJ1-2	CASSLLTGARDGYTF	TGTGCCAGCAGTTTATTGACAGGGGCCCGTGATGGCTACACCTTC
TRBV2	-	TRBD2	TRBJ2-1	CASIAGYYEQFF	TGTGCCAGCATAGCGGGATACTATGAGCAGTTCTTC
TRBV10-3	once	TRBD1	TRBJ1-4	CAISESGQLINEKLFF	TGTGCCATCAGTGAGTCGGGACAGCTTATTAATGAAAAACTGTTTTTT
TRBV7-2	-	-	TRBJ2-3	CASSQTDTQYF	TGTGCCAGCAGCCAAACAGATACGCAGTATTTT
TRBV9	-	TRBD1	TRBJ1-1	CASSVAGQGAPRPEAFF	TGTGCCAGCAGCGTAGCGGGACAGGGGGCTCCAAGACCCGAAGCTTTCTTT
TRBV27	-	TRBD2	TRBJ2-1	CASSFLAGGPGEQFF	TGTGCCAGCAGTTTCCTAGCGGGAGGGCCAGGCGAGCAGTTCTTC
TRBV6-6	once	TRBD1	TRBJ1-2	CASRGGQDYGYTF	TGTGCCAGCAGAGGGGGACAGGACTATGGCTACACCTTC
TRBV4-1	-	-	TRBJ2-7	CASSQGSGYEQYF	TGCGCCAGCAGCCAAGGGTCGGGGTACGAGCAGTACTTC
TRBV18	-	-	TRBJ1-4	CASSPRDLGEKLFF	TGTGCCAGCTCACCAAGGGACTTGGGGGAAAAACTGTTTTTT
TRBV2	-	-	TRBJ1-2	CASSIQDYGYTF	TGTGCCAGCAGTATACAGGACTATGGCTACACCTTC
TRBV7-9	-	TRBD1	TRBJ2-2	CASSLKGTGVNTGELFF	TGTGCCAGCAGCTTAAAAGGGACAGGGGTCAACACCGGGGAGCTGTTTTTT
TRBV28	-	TRBD1	TRBJ2-7	CATMERTGEQYF	TGTGCCACCATGGAGCGGACAGGGGAGCAGTACTTC
TRBV7-3	few	-	TRBJ1-1	CASSLNGNTEAFF	TGTGCCAGCAGCTTAAACGGGAACACTGAAGCTTTCTTT
TRBV7-2	-	-	TRBJ1-3	CASSLAPGAGNTIYF	TGTGCCAGCAGCTTAGCTCCCGGAGCAGGAAACACCATATATTTT
TRBV6-1	-	-	TRBJ2-7	CASSGTIEGYEQYF	TGTGCCAGCAGTGGGACTATCGAGGGATACGAGCAGTACTTC
TRBV5-1	-	-	TRBJ2-7	CASRGQGYEQYF	TGCGCCAGCAGAGGTCAGGGCTACGAGCAGTACTTC
TRBV9	-	TRBD2	TRBJ2-7	CASSVSGTPYEQYF	TGTGCCAGCAGCGTTAGCGGGACCCCCTACGAGCAGTACTTC
TRBV7-2	-	-	TRBJ1-5	CASSLERGRNNQPQHF	TGTGCCAGCAGCTTAGAACGGGGAAGGAACAATCAGCCCCAGCATTTT
TRBV6-1	-	TRBD2	TRBJ2-1	CASDRGSSYNEQFF	TGTGCCAGCGATCGCGGGAGCTCCTACAATGAGCAGTTCTTC
TRBV9	-	-	TRBJ2-7	CASSVSDSTYEQYF	TGTGCCAGCAGCGTTTCGGACAGCACCTACGAGCAGTACTTC
TRBV4-1	-	TRBD2	TRBJ2-1	CASSQGLAGRGEQFF	TGCGCCAGCAGCCAAGGACTAGCGGGACGGGGTGAGCAGTTCTTC
TRBV2	once	-	TRBJ2-1	CASNRGMVQGGNEQFF	TGTGCCAGCAACCGGGGGATGGTACAGGGAGGGAATGAGCAGTTCTTC
TRBV11-3	-	-	TRBJ2-5	CASSLSPGRVETQYF	TGTGCCAGCAGCTTATCCCCCGGCAGGGTAGAGACCCAGTACTTC
TRBV2	-	-	TRBJ2-3	CATDRSTDTQYF	TGTGCCACCGACAGGTCCACAGATACGCAGTATTTT
TRBV27	once	-	TRBJ2-3	CASSFGDTQYF	TGTGCCAGCAGTTTCGGGGATACGCAGTATTTT
TRBV6-5	-	TRBD1	TRBJ1-1	CASSYLSQGALAEAFF	TGTGCCAGCAGTTACCTGAGCCAGGGGGCGCTGGCTGAAGCTTTCTTT
TRBV27	-	TRBD1	TRBJ1-4	CASMPFWGQNEKLFF	TGTGCCAGCATGCCTTTTTGGGGACAGAATGAAAAACTGTTTTTT
TRBV28	-	-	TRBJ1-1	CASSLGGERAFF	TGTGCCAGCAGTCTAGGGGGGGAACGCGCTTTCTTT
TRBV7-3	once	-	TRBJ1-3	CASSPSGGNTIYF	TGTGCCAGCAGCCCAAGTGGAGGCAACACCATATATTTT
TRBV27	few	-	TRBJ1-1	CASSLRDGPGIEAFF	TGTGCCAGCAGCCTGCGGGACGGCCCCGGCATAGAAGCTTTCTTT
TRBV4-3	-	TRBD1	TRBJ2-1	CASSRGPPGQGTYNEQFF	TGCGCCAGCAGCCGAGGACCCCCGGGACAGGGGACCTACAATGAGCAGTTCTTC